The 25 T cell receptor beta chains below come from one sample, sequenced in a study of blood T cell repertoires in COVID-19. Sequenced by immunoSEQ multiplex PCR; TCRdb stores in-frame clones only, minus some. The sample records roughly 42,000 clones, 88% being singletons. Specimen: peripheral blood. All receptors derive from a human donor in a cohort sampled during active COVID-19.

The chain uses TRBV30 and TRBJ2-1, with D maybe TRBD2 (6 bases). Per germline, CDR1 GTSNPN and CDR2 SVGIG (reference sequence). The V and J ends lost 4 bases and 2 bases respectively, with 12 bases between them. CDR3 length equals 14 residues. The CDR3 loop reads CAWTLGGAYNEQFF. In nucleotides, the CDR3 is TGTGCCTGGACTCTGGGGGGAGCCTACAATGAGCAGTTCTTC.

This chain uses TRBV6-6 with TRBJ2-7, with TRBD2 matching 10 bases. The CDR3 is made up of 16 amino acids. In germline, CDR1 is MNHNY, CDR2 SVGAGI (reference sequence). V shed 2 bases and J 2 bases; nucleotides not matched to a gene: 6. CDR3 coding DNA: TGTGCCAGCAGTTACAATCCCGGGACTAGCGCCTACGAGCAGTACTTC. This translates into CASSYNPGTSAYEQYF.

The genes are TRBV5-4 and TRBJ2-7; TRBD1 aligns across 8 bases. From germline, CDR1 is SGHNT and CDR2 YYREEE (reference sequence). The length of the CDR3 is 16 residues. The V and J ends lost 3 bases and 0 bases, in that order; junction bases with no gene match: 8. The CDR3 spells CASSSNRGSSSYEQYF. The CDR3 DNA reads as TGTGCCAGCAGCTCTAACAGGGGGTCCTCCTCCTACGAGCAGTACTTC. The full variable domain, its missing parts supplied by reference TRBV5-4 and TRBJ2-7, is ETGVTQSPTHLIKTRGQQVTLRCSSQSGHNTVSWYQQALGQGPQFIFQYYREEENGRGNFPPRFSGLQFPNYSSELNVNALELDDSALYLCASSSNRGSSSYEQYFGPGTRLTVT.

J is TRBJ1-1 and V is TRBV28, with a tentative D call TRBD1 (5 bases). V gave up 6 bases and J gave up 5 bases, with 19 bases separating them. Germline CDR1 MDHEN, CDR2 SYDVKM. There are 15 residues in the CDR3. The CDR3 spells CASRDMRGGVTEAFF. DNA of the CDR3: TGTGCCAGCAGGGACATGAGGGGCGGGGTTACTGAAGCTTTCTTT. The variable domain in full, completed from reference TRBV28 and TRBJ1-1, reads DVKVTQSSRYLVKRTGEKVFLECVQDMDHENMFWYRQDPGLGLRLIYFSYDVKMKEKGDIPEGYSVSREKKERFSLILESASTNQTSMYLCASRDMRGGVTEAFFGQGTRLTVV.

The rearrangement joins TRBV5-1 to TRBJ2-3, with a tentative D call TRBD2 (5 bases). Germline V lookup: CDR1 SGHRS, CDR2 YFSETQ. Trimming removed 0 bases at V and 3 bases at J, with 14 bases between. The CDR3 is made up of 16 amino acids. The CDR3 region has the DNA TGCGCCAGCAGCTTGGAGGGTAGCGTCAGTACAGATACGCAGTATTTT. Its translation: CASSLEGSVSTDTQYF.

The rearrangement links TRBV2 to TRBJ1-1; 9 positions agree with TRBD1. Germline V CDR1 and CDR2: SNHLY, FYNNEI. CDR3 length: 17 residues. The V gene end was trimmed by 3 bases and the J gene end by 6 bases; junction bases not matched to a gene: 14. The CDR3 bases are TGTGCCAGCAGTGAGCCGGGACAGCGGACAGGGGTAGCTGAAGCTTTCTTT. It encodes CASSEPGQRTGVAEAFF.

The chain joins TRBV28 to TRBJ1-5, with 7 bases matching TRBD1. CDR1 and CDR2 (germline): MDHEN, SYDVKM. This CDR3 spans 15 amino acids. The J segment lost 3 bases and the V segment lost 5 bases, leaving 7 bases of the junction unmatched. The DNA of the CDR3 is TGTGCCAGCAGTCTCCTGACAGGGAACAATCAGCCCCAGCATTTT. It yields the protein CASSLLTGNNQPQHF.

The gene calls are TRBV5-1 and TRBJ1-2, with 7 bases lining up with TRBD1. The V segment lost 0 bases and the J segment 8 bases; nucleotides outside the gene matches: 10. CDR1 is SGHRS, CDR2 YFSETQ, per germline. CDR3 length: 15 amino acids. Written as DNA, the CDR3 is TGCGCCAGCAGCTTGGAGGCAGGGGGTCGTTTCGGCTACACCTTC. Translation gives CASSLEAGGRFGYTF.

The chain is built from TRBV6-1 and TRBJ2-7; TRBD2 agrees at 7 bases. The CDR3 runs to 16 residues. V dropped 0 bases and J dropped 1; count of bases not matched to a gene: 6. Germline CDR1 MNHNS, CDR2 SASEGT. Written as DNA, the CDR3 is TGTGCCAGCAGTGAAGCTCTCGGGGGGATTTCCTACGAGCAGTACTTC. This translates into CASSEALGGISYEQYF.

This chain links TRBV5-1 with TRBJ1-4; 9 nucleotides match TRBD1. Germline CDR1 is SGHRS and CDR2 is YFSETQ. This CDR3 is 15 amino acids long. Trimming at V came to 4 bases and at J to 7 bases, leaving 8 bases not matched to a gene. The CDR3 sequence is CASSLLQGAGEKLFF. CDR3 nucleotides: TGCGCCAGCAGCCTACTACAGGGGGCTGGTGAAAAACTGTTTTTT.

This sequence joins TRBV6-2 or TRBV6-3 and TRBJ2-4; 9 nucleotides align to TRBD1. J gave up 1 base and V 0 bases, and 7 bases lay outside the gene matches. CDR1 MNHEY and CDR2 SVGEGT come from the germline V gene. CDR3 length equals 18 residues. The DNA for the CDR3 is TGTGCCAGCAGTTACTCCACGGGACAGGGTTCGGCCAAAAACATTCAGTACTTC. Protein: CASSYSTGQGSAKNIQYF.

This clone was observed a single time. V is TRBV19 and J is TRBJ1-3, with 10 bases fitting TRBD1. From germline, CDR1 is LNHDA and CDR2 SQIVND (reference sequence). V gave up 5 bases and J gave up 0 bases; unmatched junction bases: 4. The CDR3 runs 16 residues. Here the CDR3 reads CASSERDRGSGNTIYF. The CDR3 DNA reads TGTGCCAGTAGTGAACGGGACAGGGGCTCTGGAAACACCATATATTTT.

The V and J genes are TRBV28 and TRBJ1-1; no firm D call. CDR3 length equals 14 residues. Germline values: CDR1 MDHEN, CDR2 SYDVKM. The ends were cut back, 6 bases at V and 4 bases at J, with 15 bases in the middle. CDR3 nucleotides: TGTGCCAGCAGGCCCGGGAGCCTGGGCACTGAAGCTTTCTTT. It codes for CASRPGSLGTEAFF.

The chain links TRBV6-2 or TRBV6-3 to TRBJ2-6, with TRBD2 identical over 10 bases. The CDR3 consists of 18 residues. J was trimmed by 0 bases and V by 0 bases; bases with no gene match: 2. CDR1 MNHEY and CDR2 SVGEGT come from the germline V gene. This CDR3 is CASSYSGLASSGANVLTF. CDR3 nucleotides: TGTGCCAGCAGTTACTCGGGACTAGCGAGCTCTGGGGCCAACGTCCTGACTTTC.

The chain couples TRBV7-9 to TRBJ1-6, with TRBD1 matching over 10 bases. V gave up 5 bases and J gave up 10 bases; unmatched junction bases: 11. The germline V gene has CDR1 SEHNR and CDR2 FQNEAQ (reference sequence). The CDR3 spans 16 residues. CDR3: CASSPLIGTGVSPLHF. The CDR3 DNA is TGTGCCAGCAGCCCCCTCATTGGGACAGGGGTGTCACCCCTCCACTTT.

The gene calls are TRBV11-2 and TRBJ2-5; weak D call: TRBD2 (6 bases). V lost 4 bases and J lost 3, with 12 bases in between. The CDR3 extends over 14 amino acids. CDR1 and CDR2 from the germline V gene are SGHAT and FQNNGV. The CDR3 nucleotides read TGTGCCAGCAGCTCAAACCGGGGGAAAGAGACCCAGTACTTC. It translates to CASSSNRGKETQYF.

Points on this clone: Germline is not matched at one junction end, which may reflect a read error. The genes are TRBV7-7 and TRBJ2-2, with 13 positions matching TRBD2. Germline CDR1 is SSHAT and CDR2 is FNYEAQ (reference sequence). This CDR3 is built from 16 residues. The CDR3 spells CASSPGLAGATGELFF. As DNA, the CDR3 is TGTGCTAGCAGCCCAGGACTAGCGGGAGCCACCGGGGAGCTGTTTTTT.

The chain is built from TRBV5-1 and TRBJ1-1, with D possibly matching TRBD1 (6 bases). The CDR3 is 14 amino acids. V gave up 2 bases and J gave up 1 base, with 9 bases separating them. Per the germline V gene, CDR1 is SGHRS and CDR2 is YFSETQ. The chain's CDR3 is CASSLQGSNTEAFF. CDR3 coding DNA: TGCGCCAGCAGCTTACAGGGATCGAACACTGAAGCTTTCTTT.

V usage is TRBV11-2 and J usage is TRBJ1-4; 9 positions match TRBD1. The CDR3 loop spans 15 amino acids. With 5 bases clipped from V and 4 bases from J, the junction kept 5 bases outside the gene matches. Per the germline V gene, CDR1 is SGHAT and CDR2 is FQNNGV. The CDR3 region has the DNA TGTGCCAGCAGCCTTTCGACAGGGGGTAATGAAAAACTGTTTTTT. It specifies CASSLSTGGNEKLFF.

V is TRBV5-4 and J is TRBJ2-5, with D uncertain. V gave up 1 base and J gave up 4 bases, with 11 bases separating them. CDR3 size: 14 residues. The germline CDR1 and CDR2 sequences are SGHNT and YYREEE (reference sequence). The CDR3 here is CASSLPAELETQYF. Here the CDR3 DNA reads TGTGCCAGCAGCTTGCCCGCGGAGTTAGAGACCCAGTACTTC.

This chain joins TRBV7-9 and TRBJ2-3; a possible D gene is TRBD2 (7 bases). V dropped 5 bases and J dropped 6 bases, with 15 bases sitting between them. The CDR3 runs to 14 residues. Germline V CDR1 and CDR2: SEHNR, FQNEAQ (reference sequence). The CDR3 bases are TGTGCCAGCAGCAAACGGGGGGCGACGGATACGCAGTATTTT. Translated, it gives CASSKRGATDTQYF.

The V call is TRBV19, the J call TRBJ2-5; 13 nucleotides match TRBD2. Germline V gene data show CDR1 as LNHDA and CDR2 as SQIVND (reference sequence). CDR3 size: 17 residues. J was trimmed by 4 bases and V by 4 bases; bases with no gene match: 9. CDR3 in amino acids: CASSRTSGGASRETQYF. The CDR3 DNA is TGTGCCAGTAGTAGAACTAGCGGGGGGGCGTCGCGAGAGACCCAGTACTTC.

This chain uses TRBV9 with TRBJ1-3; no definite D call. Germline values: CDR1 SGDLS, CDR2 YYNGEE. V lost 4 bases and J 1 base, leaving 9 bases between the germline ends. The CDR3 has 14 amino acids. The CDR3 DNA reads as TGTGCCAGCAGCAGCGGAGGGTCTGGAAACACCATATATTTT. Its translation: CASSSGGSGNTIYF.

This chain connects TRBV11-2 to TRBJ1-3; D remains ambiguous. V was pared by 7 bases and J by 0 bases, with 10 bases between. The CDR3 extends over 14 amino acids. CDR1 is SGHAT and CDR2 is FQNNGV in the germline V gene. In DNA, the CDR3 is TGTGCCAGCACCCCCGGGATCTCTGGAAACACCATATATTTT. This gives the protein CASTPGISGNTIYF. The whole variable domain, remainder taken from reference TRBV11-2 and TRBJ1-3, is EAGVAQSPRYKIIEKRQSVAFWCNPISGHATLYWYQQILGQGPKLLIQFQNNGVVDDSQLPKDRFSAERLKGVDSTLKIQPAKLEDSAVYLCASTPGISGNTIYFGEGSWLTVV.

In nucleotides, the CDR3 is TGTGCCAGTAGTAGCGGGGGAGATACGCAGTATTTT. It codes for CASSSGGDTQYF. The chain employs TRBV19 and TRBJ2-3; 7 bases line up with TRBD2. Trimming took 4 bases from V and 5 from J; bases not matched to a gene: 0. This CDR3 contains 12 residues. Per germline, CDR1 LNHDA and CDR2 SQIVND (reference sequence).